This entry concerns a single TCR beta chain. This clone was picked up one time. There is no known antigen for this receptor. Base qualities are not recorded, but no much larger clone differs from it by a single base. The data originate from a study of blood T cell repertoires in COVID-19 (dated by TCRdb to 2020 to 2021). Background for the entire study: The collaborator samples originated in the United States, Italy and Spain and spanned the acute and convalescent phases of COVID-19. The material from the prospective study consisted of cDNA or gDNA derived from T cells, B-cell-depleted T cells, or PBMCs. Deeply sampled blood TCRbeta repertoires from subjects exposed to, actively infected with, or recovered from COVID-19 were included in the dataset. The repertoires were made available in a free public database intended to serve as a resource for research on the immune response to SARS-CoV-2. Samples came from the ongoing ImmuneRACE study (first 160 participants) plus 1,254 subjects from 6 global collaborators. A de-identified subject ID, COVID-19 status, age in years and sex were almost always included in the sample metadata. Where available, HLA class I and class II types were taken from metadata supplied by the sample provider and were not determined by assay-based typing. Points the paper makes about the study in general: The quantity of clinical and demographic metadata differed by source and by participant and was supplied without curation.

The CDR3 numbers 13 residues from cysteine through phenylalanine. The read is trimmed to its CDR3 DNA, 39 bases read in frame from base 1. V loses 7 bases, J loses 0 bases, and the germline ends lie 10 bases apart. The germline V gene encodes CDR1 LNHDA and CDR2 SQIVND (reference sequence). TCRbeta CDR3 regions were amplified from genomic DNA by means of the immunoSEQ Assay, a bias-controlled multiplex PCR. The authors' pipeline ran thus. Within the assay, amplification of reference gene primers was used to estimate how many nucleated cells each sample contained. To quantify the absolute abundance of each unique TCRbeta CDR3 rearrangement, sequence reads were collapsed and filtered. For each sample, productive Simpson clonality was calculated as the square root of Simpson's diversity index over productive rearrangements. TCRdb obtained this table from immuneACCESS and retained in-frame rearrangements with V and J assigned. These tables miss some clones; where compared with another copy, unresolved V genes account for less than half of the shortfall, and the remainder is unexplained. V and J calls plus clone size are reproduced from that table; the DNA served to infer D and trimming. In all, the sample holds approximately 200,000 clones, and 88% of those were seen once. Of the sample, around 1.5% falls within the top ten clones.

Each collaborating institution followed its own protocols to collect whole blood in K2EDTA tubes. For TCRbeta analysis, collaborators shipped samples in one of three forms: frozen whole blood, isolated PBMCs, or DNA extracted from either of those sample types. The sample comprised peripheral blood. The sequence joins TRBV19 to TRBJ2-7; TRBD1 is a weak D gene call, 6 bases matching. This clonotype originated in a man aged 18 to 35 with active or convalescent COVID-19. CDR3 sequence: CASKTGPSYEQYF. The DNA sequence is as follows: TGTGCCAGTAAGACAGGCCCCTCCTACGAGCAGTACTTC.